The 17 T cell receptor beta chains below were found in one sample sequenced in a study of early T cells in non-severe SARS-CoV-2 infection. TCRdb re-analysed the 5' RACE reads in MiXCR, keeping a single row per CDR3 protein. The sample consists of 60,000 to 75,000 distinct CDR3 sequences, about 11% of them appearing once. Sequencing was done on a sample of whole blood. These receptors all come from an adult who was a healthcare worker with PCR-confirmed SARS-CoV-2 infection or an uninfected control (not recorded which).

In this sample, this clonotype turned up many times. The chain employs TRBV7-3 and TRBJ2-5; possibly TRBD2 for D (5 bases). The CDR3 runs to 13 residues. V shed 5 bases and J shed 5 bases, with 12 bases lying between them. Per germline, CDR1 SGHTA and CDR2 FQGTGA. CDR3: CASSRRQRETQYF. DNA of the CDR3: TGTGCCAGCAGCCGTCGGCAGCGGGAGACCCAGTACTTC. Full variable domain (outside the CDR3, taken from reference TRBV7-3 and TRBJ2-5): GAGVSQTPSNKVTEKGKYVELRCDPISGHTALYWYRQSLGQGPEFLIYFQGTGAADDSGLPNDRFFAVRPEGSVSTLKIQRTERGDSAVYLCASSRRQRETQYFGPGTRLLVL.

This CDR3 reads CASSVGGYSNQPQHF. The DNA for the CDR3 is TGTGCCAGCAGTGTAGGGGGGTATAGCAATCAGCCCCAGCATTTT. This chain joins TRBV2 and TRBJ1-5; D might be TRBD1 (6 bases). The germline V gene encodes CDR1 SNHLY and CDR2 FYNNEI. The CDR3 length is 15 residues. The V and J ends lost 4 bases and 0 bases respectively, with 10 bases between them. Combining the CDR3 with reference TRBV2 and TRBJ1-5 gives the whole variable domain EPEVTQTPSHQVTQMGQEVILRCVPISNHLYFYWYRQILGQKVEFLVSFYNNEISEKSEIFDDQFSVERPDGSNFTLKIRSTKLEDSAMYFCASSVGGYSNQPQHFGDGTRLSIL.

This clonotype was seen many times. The chain employs TRBV7-2 and TRBJ2-3; the match to TRBD1 covers 7 bases. This CDR3 has 14 amino acids. The V and J ends lost 1 base and 7 bases, in that order; junction bases with no gene match: 5. Germline-derived CDR1 and CDR2 are SGHTA and FQGNSA. The CDR3 region is CASSLGNRGNTQYF. CDR3 nucleotide sequence: TGTGCCAGCAGCTTAGGGAACAGGGGTAATACGCAGTATTTT.

This clonotype was recorded many times. V is TRBV7-9 and J is TRBJ2-7, with a weak D call TRBD1 (5 bases). The CDR3 spans 12 residues. V lost 5 bases, J lost 9 bases, and 14 bases lay in between. CDR1 is SEHNR and CDR2 is FQNEAQ in the germline V gene (reference sequence). CDR3 coding DNA: TGTGCCAGCAGCCTGGGCGACAGTTCGCAGTACTTC. Translation: CASSLGDSSQYF. Full variable domain (outside the CDR3, taken from reference TRBV7-9 and TRBJ2-7): DTGVSQNPRHKITKRGQNVTFRCDPISEHNRLYWYRQTLGQGPEFLTYFQNEAQLEKSRLLSDRFSAERPKGSFSTLEIQRTEQGDSAMYLCASSLGDSSQYFGPGTRLTVT.

The chain has TRBV7-2 and TRBJ2-3; 7 nucleotides line up with TRBD1. The CDR3 extends over 14 amino acids. V lost 5 bases to trimming and J lost 5 bases; unmatched junction nucleotides: 7. Germline CDR1 reads SGHTA; CDR2 reads FQGNSA. The CDR3 protein is CASSLSTGQDTQYF. In DNA form, the CDR3 reads TGTGCCAGCAGCCTATCGACAGGGCAAGATACGCAGTATTTT.

At least ten counts were recorded for this clonotype. V usage is TRBV7-6 and J usage is TRBJ2-1; TRBD2 agrees at 8 bases. J was trimmed by 4 bases and V by 1 base; bases with no gene match: 3. Germline values: CDR1 SGHVS, CDR2 FNYEAQ. There are 15 residues in the CDR3. CDR3 protein: CASSLVAGGYNEQFF. In nucleotides, the CDR3 is TGTGCCAGCAGCTTAGTGGCGGGGGGATACAATGAGCAGTTCTTC. Variable domain in full (rest from reference TRBV7-6 and TRBJ2-1): GAGVSQSPRYKVTKRGQDVALRCDPISGHVSLYWYRQALGQGPEFLTYFNYEAQQDKSGLPNDRFSAERPEGSISTLTIQRTEQRDSAMYRCASSLVAGGYNEQFFGPGTRLTVL.

This clonotype was recorded a few times. The chain links TRBV7-9 to TRBJ2-7; a possible D gene is TRBD1 (5 bases). Trimming pared 6 bases from V and 7 bases from J, leaving 22 bases between. Germline V gene data show CDR1 as SEHNR and CDR2 as FQNEAQ (reference sequence). This CDR3 has 15 residues. The CDR3 reads CASSKTALGSGEQYF. The CDR3 coding sequence is TGTGCCAGCAGTAAGACAGCTCTTGGGTCAGGGGAGCAGTACTTC.

This clonotype occurred many times. The chain links TRBV12-3 or TRBV12-4 to TRBJ1-1; 11 positions agree with TRBD1. V lost 5 bases, J lost 3 bases, and 11 bases stayed unmatched. There are 17 residues in the CDR3. In DNA, the CDR3 is TGTGCCAGCAGTCCTAGGTCTGGACAGGGGGCTTACACTGAAGCTTTCTTT. Translated: CASSPRSGQGAYTEAFF.

This clonotype was observed at least ten times. The rearrangement uses TRBV6-2 or TRBV6-3 and TRBJ2-7; D is unclear. The germline CDR1 and CDR2 sequences are MNHEY and SVGEGT. The CDR3 runs to 12 residues. V lost 0 bases to trimming and J lost 0 bases, with 0 bases between them. The CDR3 is CASSYSSYEQYF. CDR3 nucleotides: TGTGCCAGCAGTTACTCCTCCTACGAGCAGTACTTC.

The gene calls are TRBV30 and TRBJ1-1; D ambiguous. CDR1 and CDR2 from the germline V gene are GTSNPN and SVGIG (reference sequence). Trimming left V 4 bases short and J 0 bases short, with 9 bases between. CDR3 length: 13 amino acids. The CDR3 DNA is TGTGCCTGGAATCTGAACATGAACACTGAAGCTTTCTTT. Amino acids: CAWNLNMNTEAFF.

The chain uses TRBV10-2 and TRBJ2-7; D is ambiguous. The CDR3 is 13 amino acids. Trimming left V 4 bases short and J 2 bases short, with 9 bases between. The germline V gene encodes CDR1 WSHSY and CDR2 SAAADI. CDR3 protein: CASSGAVPYEQYF. In DNA form, the CDR3 reads TGCGCCAGCAGTGGCGCGGTTCCCTACGAGCAGTACTTC.

The table lists this clonotype with a few counts. The V gene is TRBV15, the J gene TRBJ2-7; 7 bases are a match to TRBD1. CDR1 and CDR2 (germline): LNHNV, YYDKDF (reference sequence). Losses at the gene ends were 3 bases for V and 1 base for J; bases not matched to a gene: 3. The CDR3 runs to 14 residues. CDR3 nucleotides: TGTGCCACCAGCAGGTCGGGACAGTCCTACGAGCAGTACTTC. Translating it yields CATSRSGQSYEQYF.

The rearrangement links TRBV9 to TRBJ2-7, with a possible D match to TRBD1 (5 bases). V gave up 3 bases and J gave up 0 bases, with 7 bases separating them. Per germline, CDR1 SGDLS and CDR2 YYNGEE. The CDR3 is 13 amino acids. CDR3 region: CASSAGSSYEQYF. The CDR3 nucleotides read TGTGCCAGCAGCGCAGGGTCCTCCTACGAGCAGTACTTC.

The V call is TRBV29-1, the J call TRBJ2-7; unclear D gene. Trimming left V 4 bases short and J 6 bases short, with 10 bases between. From germline, CDR1 is SQVTM and CDR2 ANQGSEA. The CDR3 has 11 amino acids. CDR3 amino acids: CSVVGVGEQYF. Written as DNA, the CDR3 is TGCAGCGTTGTCGGAGTGGGCGAGCAGTACTTC.

The chain carries TRBV12-5 and TRBJ2-3, with 9 bases aligning to TRBD1. Germline-derived CDR1 and CDR2 are LGHNT and FRNRAP. The CDR3 has 15 residues. The J segment lost 4 bases and the V segment lost 5 bases, leaving 7 bases of the junction unmatched. CDR3 region: CASGPRDRAADTQYF. In DNA, the CDR3 is TGTGCTAGTGGTCCCCGGGACAGGGCGGCAGATACGCAGTATTTT.

The sample holds many counts of this clonotype. The chain is built from TRBV19 and TRBJ1-5; TRBD1 might be the D (5 bases). Germline V gives CDR1 LNHDA, CDR2 SQIVND (reference sequence). Between the trimmed V and J ends, which lost 3 bases and 9 bases, there was a span of 12 bases. The CDR3 totals 13 residues. The CDR3 DNA reads TGTGCCAGTAGTATGTCAGCTGGGACGCCCCAGCATTTT. Translated, it gives CASSMSAGTPQHF.

At least ten counts were recorded for this clonotype. This chain uses TRBV5-5 with TRBJ1-1; no clear D. The CDR3 consists of 14 residues. Trimming took off 1 base at V and 3 bases at J, with 10 bases between the two ends. Germline CDR1 and CDR2: SGHKS and YYEKEE (reference sequence). Here the CDR3 reads CASSLWAGDTEAFF. The CDR3 DNA sequence: TGTGCCAGCAGCTTGTGGGCGGGAGACACTGAAGCTTTCTTT.